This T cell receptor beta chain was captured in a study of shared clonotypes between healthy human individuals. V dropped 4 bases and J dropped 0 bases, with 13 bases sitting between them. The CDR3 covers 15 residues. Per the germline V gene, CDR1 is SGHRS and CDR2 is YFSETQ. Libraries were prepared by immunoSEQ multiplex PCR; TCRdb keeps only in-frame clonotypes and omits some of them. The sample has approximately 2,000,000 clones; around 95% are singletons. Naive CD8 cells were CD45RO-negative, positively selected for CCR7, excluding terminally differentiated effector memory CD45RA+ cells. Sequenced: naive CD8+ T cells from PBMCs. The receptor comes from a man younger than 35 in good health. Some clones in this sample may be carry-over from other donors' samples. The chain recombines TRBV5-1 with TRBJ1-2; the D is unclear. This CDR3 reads CASSLDMSPNYGYTF. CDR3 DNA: TGCGCCAGCAGCCTGGATATGTCTCCTAACTATGGCTACACCTTC.